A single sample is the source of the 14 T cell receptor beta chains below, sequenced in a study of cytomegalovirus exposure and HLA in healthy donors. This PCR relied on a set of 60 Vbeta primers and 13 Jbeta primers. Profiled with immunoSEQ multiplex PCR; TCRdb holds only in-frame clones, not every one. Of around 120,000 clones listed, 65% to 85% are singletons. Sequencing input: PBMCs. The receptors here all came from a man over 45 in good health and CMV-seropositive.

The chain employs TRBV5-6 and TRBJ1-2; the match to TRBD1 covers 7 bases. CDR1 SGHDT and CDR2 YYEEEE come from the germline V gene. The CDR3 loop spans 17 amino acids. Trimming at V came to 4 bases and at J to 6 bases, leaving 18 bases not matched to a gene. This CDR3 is CASSIAGTALPGDGYTF. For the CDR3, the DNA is TGTGCCAGCAGCATCGCCGGGACAGCGCTACCGGGGGATGGCTACACCTTC.

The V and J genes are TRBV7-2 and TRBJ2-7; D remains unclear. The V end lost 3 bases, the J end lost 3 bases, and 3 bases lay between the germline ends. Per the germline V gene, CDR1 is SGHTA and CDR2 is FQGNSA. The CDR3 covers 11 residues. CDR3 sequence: CASSFFYEQYF. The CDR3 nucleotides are TGTGCCAGCAGCTTCTTCTACGAGCAGTACTTC.

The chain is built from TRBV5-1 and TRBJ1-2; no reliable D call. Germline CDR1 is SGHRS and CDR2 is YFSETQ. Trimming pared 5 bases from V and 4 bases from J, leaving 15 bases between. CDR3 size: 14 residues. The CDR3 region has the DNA TGCGCCAGCAGTCCAGTTAGCAAACTCTATGGCTACACCTTC. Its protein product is CASSPVSKLYGYTF.

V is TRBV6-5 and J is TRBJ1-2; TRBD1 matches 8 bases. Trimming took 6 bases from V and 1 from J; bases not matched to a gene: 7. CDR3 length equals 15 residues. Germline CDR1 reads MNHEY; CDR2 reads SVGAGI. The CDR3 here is CASSPLGQDNYGYTF. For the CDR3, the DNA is TGTGCCAGCAGCCCATTGGGACAGGATAACTATGGCTACACCTTC.

CDR3 nucleotides: TGCGCCAGCAGCCCGACAGGGTTTAACTACGAGCAGTACTTC. It is translated as CASSPTGFNYEQYF. The gene calls are TRBV5-1 and TRBJ2-7; 7 bases match TRBD1. The CDR3 covers 14 residues. Looked up from germline, CDR1 is SGHRS and CDR2 is YFSETQ. Unmatched junction bases numbered 7, after V lost 4 bases and J lost 3 bases.

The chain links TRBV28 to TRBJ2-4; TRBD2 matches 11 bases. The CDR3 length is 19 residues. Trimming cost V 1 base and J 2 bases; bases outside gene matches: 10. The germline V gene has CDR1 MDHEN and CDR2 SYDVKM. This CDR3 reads CASSLFPVLAGGPKNIQYF. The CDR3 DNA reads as TGTGCCAGCAGTTTATTTCCCGTTCTAGCGGGAGGACCCAAAAACATTCAGTACTTC.

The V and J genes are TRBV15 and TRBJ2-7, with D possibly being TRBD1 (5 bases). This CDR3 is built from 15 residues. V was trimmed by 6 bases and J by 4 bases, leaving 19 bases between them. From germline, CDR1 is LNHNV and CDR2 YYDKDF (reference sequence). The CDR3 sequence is CATRFDRDLGYEQYF. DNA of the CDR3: TGTGCCACCAGGTTCGACAGAGATTTAGGTTACGAGCAGTACTTC. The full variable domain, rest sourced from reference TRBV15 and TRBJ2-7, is DAMVIQNPRYQVTQFGKPVTLSCSQTLNHNVMYWYQQKSSQAPKLLFHYYDKDFNNEADTPDNFQSRRPNTSFCFLDIRSPGLGDTAMYLCATRFDRDLGYEQYFGPGTRLTVT.

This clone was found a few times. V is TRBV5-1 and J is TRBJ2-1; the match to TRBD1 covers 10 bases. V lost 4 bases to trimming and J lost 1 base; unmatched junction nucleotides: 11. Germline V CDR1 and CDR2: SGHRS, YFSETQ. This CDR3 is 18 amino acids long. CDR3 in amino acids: CASSEGQGSFNSYNEQFF. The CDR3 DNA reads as TGCGCCAGCAGCGAGGGACAGGGGTCGTTCAATTCCTACAATGAGCAGTTCTTC. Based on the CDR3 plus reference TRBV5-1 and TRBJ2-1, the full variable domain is KAGVTQTPRYLIKTRGQQVTLSCSPISGHRSVSWYQQTPGQGLQFLFEYFSETQRNKGNFPGRFSGRQFSNSRSEMNVSTLELGDSALYLCASSEGQGSFNSYNEQFFGPGTRLTVL.

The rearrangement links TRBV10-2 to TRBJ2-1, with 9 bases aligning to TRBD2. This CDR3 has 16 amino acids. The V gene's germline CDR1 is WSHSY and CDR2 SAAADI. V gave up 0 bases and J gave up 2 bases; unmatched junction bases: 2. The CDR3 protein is CASSESRGGPYNEQFF. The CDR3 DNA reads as TGCGCCAGCAGTGAGTCGCGGGGGGGTCCCTACAATGAGCAGTTCTTC.

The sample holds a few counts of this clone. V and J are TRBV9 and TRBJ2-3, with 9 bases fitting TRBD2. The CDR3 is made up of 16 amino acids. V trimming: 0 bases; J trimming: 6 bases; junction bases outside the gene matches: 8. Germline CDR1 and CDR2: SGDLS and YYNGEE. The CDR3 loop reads CASSVAAGGQSDTQYF. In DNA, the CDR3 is TGTGCCAGCAGCGTAGCGGCGGGGGGGCAGTCGGATACGCAGTATTTT.

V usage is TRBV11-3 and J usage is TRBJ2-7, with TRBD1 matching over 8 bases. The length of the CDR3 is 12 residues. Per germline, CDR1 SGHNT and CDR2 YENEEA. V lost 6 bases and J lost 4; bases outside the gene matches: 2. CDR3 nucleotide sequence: TGTGCCAGCAGTAACAGGGGGTACGAGCAGTACTTC. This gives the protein CASSNRGYEQYF. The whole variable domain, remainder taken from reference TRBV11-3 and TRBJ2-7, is EAGVVQSPRYKIIEKKQPVAFWCNPISGHNTLYWYLQNLGQGPELLIRYENEEAVDDSQLPKDRFSAERLKGVDSTLKIQPAELGDSAVYLCASSNRGYEQYFGPGTRLTVT.

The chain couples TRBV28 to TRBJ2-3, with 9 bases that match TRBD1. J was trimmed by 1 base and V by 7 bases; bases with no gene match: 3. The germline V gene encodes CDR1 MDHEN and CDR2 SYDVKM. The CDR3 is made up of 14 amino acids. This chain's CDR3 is CASTGTGRTDTQYF. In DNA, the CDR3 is TGTGCCAGCACCGGGACAGGGCGCACAGATACGCAGTATTTT.

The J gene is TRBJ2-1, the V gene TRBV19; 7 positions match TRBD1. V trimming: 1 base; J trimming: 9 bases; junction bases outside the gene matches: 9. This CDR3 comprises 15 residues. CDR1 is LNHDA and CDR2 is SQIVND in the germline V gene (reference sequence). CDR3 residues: CASSIAVQGDIEQFF. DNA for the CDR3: TGTGCCAGTAGTATAGCGGTGCAGGGGGATATTGAGCAGTTCTTC.

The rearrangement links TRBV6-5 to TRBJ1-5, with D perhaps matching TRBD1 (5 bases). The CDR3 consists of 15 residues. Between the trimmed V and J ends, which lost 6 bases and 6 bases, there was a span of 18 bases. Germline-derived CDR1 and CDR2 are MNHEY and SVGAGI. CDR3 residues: CASRSTSREGQPQHF. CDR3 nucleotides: TGTGCCAGCAGAAGTACGTCCAGGGAAGGTCAGCCCCAGCATTTT.